This is a list of T cell receptor beta chains from one sample in a study of blood T cells in healthy people across ages. TCRdb reprocessed the 5' RACE reads via MiXCR and lists one record per CDR3 protein. This table holds 1,500,000 or so distinct CDR3 sequences, less than 45% found once. The material sequenced was blood. The receptors shown here come from a woman in her late teens or twenties in good health. CDR3s include the opening cysteine and the closing phenylalanine or tryptophan. A D gene is named only where the DNA matches it firmly. The size field is filled for only some rows; it gives once, few, many or a size class.

clone_size j_call cdr3_length v_call d_call cdr3_nt cdr3_aa
. TRBJ2-1 15 TRBV29-1 . TGCAGCGTTGAAGACCCGACAGAAACCTACAATGAGCAGTTCTTC CSVEDPTETYNEQFF
. TRBJ2-3 16 TRBV24-1 . TGTGCCACCAGTGACAAGGAAGTTCGATGGCCAGATACGCAGTATTTT CATSDKEVRWPDTQYF
. TRBJ2-7 13 TRBV20-1 . TGCAGTGCTAGATCGTACATCTCCTACGAGCAGTACTTC CSARSYISYEQYF
. TRBJ2-7 15 TRBV11-1 . TGTGCCAGCAGCTTAGCGAACCACATCTCCTACGAGCAGTACTTC CASSLANHISYEQYF
few TRBJ2-1 13 TRBV11-2 TRBD2 TGTGCCAGCAGCTTGGGACTAGTCCCTGAGCAGTTCTTC CASSLGLVPEQFF
once TRBJ2-3 16 TRBV7-2 TRBD1 TGTGCCAGCAGCCCGGGGACAGGGGCCAACACAGATACGCAGTATTTT CASSPGTGANTDTQYF
. TRBJ2-2 12 TRBV7-8 . TGTGCCAGTAGAGGGTGGAGCGGGGAGCTGTTTTTT CASRGWSGELFF
many TRBJ2-1 17 TRBV20-1 TRBD2 TGCAGTGCTAGTGGTCTAGCGGGCCCCGTCGCCAACAATGAGCAGTTCTTC CSASGLAGPVANNEQFF
few TRBJ2-7 18 TRBV15 TRBD1 TGTGCCACCAGCAGCCGACCGCCGGGACAGGGGATCTCCTACGAGCAGTACTTC CATSSRPPGQGISYEQYF
. TRBJ2-1 16 TRBV3-1 . TGTGCCAGCAGCCCCTGGGACCCGAAGAGCTACAATGAGCAGTTCTTC CASSPWDPKSYNEQFF
. TRBJ2-3 16 TRBV27 TRBD2 TGTGCCAGCAGTTTAAACACGGGACTAGCCACAGATACGCAGTATTTT CASSLNTGLATDTQYF
. TRBJ2-7 15 TRBV28 TRBD1 TGTGCCAGCAGTACCTTTGGGGACAGCTCCTACGAGCAGTACTTC CASSTFGDSSYEQYF
. TRBJ2-7 16 TRBV14 . TGTGCCAGCAGCCAAGAAGGACCGGCCCTCGGCTACGAGCAGTACTTC CASSQEGPALGYEQYF
. TRBJ1-2 14 TRBV7-2 . TGTGCCAGCAGCTGGGGGGGTGTGGGTAACGGCTACACCTTC CASSWGGVGNGYTF
. TRBJ1-1 13 TRBV30 TRBD1 TGTGCCTGGGGGAGGGGGCCTGGGGTTGAAGCTTTCTTT CAWGRGPGVEAFF
many TRBJ2-5 16 TRBV20-1 TRBD2 TGCAGTGCTAGAGATCCCCTAGCGGGGGACCAAGAGACCCAGTACTTC CSARDPLAGDQETQYF
. TRBJ1-5 14 TRBV20-1 . TGCAGTGCGAAAGGAGGGGGAGATACGCAGCCCCAGCATTTT CSAKGGGDTQPQHF
few TRBJ2-2 16 TRBV28 TRBD2 TGTGCCAGCAGTACAGTAGCGGGAGAAGGGACCGGGGAGCTGTTTTTT CASSTVAGEGTGELFF
. TRBJ1-2 13 TRBV6-4 . TGTGCCAGCAGTGACGGCACGGAATATGGCTACACCTTC CASSDGTEYGYTF
once TRBJ1-1 15 TRBV6-5 . TGTGCCAGCAGTTACTCTGGCAAGGGGAACACTGAAGCTTTCTTT CASSYSGKGNTEAFF
few TRBJ2-7 13 TRBV3-1 TRBD1 TGTGCCAGCAGCCTCAAGATACAGGGGGAGCAGTACTTC CASSLKIQGEQYF